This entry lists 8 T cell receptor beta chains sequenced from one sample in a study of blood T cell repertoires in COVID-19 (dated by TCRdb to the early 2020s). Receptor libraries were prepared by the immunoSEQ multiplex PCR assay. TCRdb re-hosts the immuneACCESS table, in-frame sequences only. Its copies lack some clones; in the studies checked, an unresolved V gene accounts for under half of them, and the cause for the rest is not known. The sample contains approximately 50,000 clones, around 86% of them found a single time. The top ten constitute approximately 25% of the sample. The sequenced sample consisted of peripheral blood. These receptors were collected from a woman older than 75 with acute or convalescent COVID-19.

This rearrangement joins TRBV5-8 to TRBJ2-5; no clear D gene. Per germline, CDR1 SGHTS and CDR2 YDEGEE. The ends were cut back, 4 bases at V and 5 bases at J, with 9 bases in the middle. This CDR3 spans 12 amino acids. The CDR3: CASSIPRETQYF. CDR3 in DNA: TGTGCCAGCAGCATCCCCAGGGAGACCCAGTACTTC.

CDR3 sequence: CSAPFGTQYF. The CDR3 DNA reads TGCAGTGCTCCTTTCGGGACCCAGTACTTC. The chain uses TRBV20-1 and TRBJ2-5, with unresolved D. CDR1 is DFQATT and CDR2 is SNEGSKA in the germline V gene (reference sequence). V was cut by 5 bases and J by 7 bases, with 8 bases left in between. The CDR3 contains 10 residues.

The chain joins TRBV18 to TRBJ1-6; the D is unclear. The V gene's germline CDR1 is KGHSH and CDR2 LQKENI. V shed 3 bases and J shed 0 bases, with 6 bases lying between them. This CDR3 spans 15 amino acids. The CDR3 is CASSPGSSYNSPLHF. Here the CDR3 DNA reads TGTGCCAGCTCACCCGGGAGCTCCTATAATTCACCCCTCCACTTT.

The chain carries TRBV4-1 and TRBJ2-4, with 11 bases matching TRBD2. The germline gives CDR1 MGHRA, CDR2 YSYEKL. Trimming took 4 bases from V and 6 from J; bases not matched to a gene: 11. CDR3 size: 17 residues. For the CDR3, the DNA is TGCGCCAGCAGCCCAGGGGTAGCGGGAGGGCGGGGAAACATTCAGTACTTC. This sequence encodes CASSPGVAGGRGNIQYF.

The CDR3, as DNA: TGCGCCAGCAGCCAAGATGGAAAGGCTCGGGACGAGCAGTACTTC. Amino acids: CASSQDGKARDEQYF. The genes are TRBV4-1 and TRBJ2-7; D is uncertain. The CDR3 is 15 residues long. Trimming shortened V by 0 bases and J by 5 bases, and 14 bases separated the two germline ends. Germline lookup yields CDR1 MGHRA and CDR2 YSYEKL.

Here the CDR3 DNA reads TGTGCCAGCAGTGAAGCGGGGGGGGCAGGCTATTACGAGCAGTACTTC. It specifies CASSEAGGAGYYEQYF. The V and J genes are TRBV6-1 and TRBJ2-7, with D possibly matching TRBD2 (7 bases). The V and J ends lost 0 bases and 4 bases respectively, with 16 bases between them. Germline CDR1 and CDR2: MNHNS and SASEGT. The CDR3 loop spans 16 amino acids.

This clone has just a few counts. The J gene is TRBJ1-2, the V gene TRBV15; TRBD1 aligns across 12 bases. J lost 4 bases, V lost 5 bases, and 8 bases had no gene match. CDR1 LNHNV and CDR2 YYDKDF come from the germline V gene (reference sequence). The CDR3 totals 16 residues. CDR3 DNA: TGTGCCACCAGCGAGGGACAGGGGGCCGCTTCCTATGGCTACACCTTC. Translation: CATSEGQGAASYGYTF.

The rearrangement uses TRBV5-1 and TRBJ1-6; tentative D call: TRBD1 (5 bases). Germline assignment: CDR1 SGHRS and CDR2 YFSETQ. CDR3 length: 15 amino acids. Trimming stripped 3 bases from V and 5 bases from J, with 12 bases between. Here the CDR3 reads CASSSERGNNSPLHF. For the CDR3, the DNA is TGCGCCAGCAGCTCGGAAAGGGGTAATAATTCACCCCTCCACTTT. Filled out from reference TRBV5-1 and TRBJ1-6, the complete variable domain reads KAGVTQTPRYLIKTRGQQVTLSCSPISGHRSVSWYQQTPGQGLQFLFEYFSETQRNKGNFPGRFSGRQFSNSRSEMNVSTLELGDSALYLCASSSERGNNSPLHFGNGTRLTVT.